The 27 T cell receptor beta chains reported below all come from one sample, sequenced in a study of T cell repertoires in cytomegalovirus infection. TCRdb re-derived calls from the reads in MiXCR, one entry per CDR3 protein. The sample holds some 320,000 distinct CDR3 sequences; more than 8% are singletons and the top ten take around 4.5%. Sample: PBMCs. All receptors come from a human donor in good health (CMV status not recorded). Some clones in this sample may be carry-over from other donors' samples.

This clonotype occurred a few times. The V and J genes are TRBV6-1 and TRBJ2-1, with D perhaps matching TRBD2 (6 bases). Germline assignment: CDR1 MNHNS and CDR2 SASEGT. V lost 5 bases, J lost 7 bases, and 24 bases lay in between. The CDR3 runs to 17 residues. The CDR3: CASSYLRAQRAGNEQFF. CDR3 coding DNA: TGTGCCAGCAGTTATCTGAGGGCCCAGCGGGCTGGAAATGAGCAGTTCTTC.

The chain has TRBV7-8 and TRBJ1-3; D is unresolved. V lost 0 bases and J lost 4, with 10 bases in between. Germline V gene lookup returns CDR1 SGHVS and CDR2 FQNEAQ. The CDR3 is made up of 15 amino acids. The CDR3 loop is CASSLARSTGNTIYF. CDR3 sequence (DNA): TGTGCCAGCAGCTTAGCCAGGTCTACGGGAAACACCATATATTTT. Supplemented by reference TRBV7-8 and TRBJ1-3, the full variable domain reads GAGVSQSPRYKVAKRGQDVALRCDPISGHVSLFWYQQALGQGPEFLTYFQNEAQLDKSGLPSDRFFAERPEGSVSTLKIQRTQQEDSAVYLCASSLARSTGNTIYFGEGSWLTVV.

This clonotype was counted many times. The V and J genes are TRBV7-2 and TRBJ2-3; 8 nucleotides agree with TRBD2. Trimming cost V 5 bases and J 1 base; bases outside gene matches: 5. This CDR3 is built from 15 residues. From germline, CDR1 is SGHTA and CDR2 FQGNSA. The CDR3 here is CASSQPAGGTDTQYF. The CDR3 nucleotides read TGTGCCAGCAGCCAGCCAGCGGGGGGCACAGATACGCAGTATTTT.

There are many counts of this clonotype. The CDR3 region is CASSQGRGYSPLHF. CDR3 in DNA: TGTGCCAGCAGCCAGGGACGCGGATATTCACCCCTCCACTTT. The genes are TRBV6-1 and TRBJ1-6; TRBD1 might be the D (5 bases). The CDR3 has 14 residues. CDR1 and CDR2 from the germline V gene are MNHNS and SASEGT. Trimming removed 6 bases from V and 8 bases from J, with 14 bases in between.

V usage is TRBV6-1 and J usage is TRBJ1-2, with a weak D call TRBD1 (5 bases). CDR1 is MNHNS, CDR2 SASEGT, per germline. This CDR3 is built from 14 residues. Trimming removed 5 bases from V and 2 bases from J, with 12 bases in between. The CDR3, as DNA: TGTGCCAGCAGTAGGGACGGTTTGAACTATGGCTACACCTTC. Translating gives CASSRDGLNYGYTF.

This clonotype was counted only a few times. This chain connects TRBV20-1 to TRBJ2-1; 7 positions agree with TRBD1. The CDR3 length is 14 residues. Germline V lookup: CDR1 DFQATT, CDR2 SNEGSKA (reference sequence). V was pared by 1 base and J by 4 bases, with 4 bases of the junction left unmatched. CDR3 nucleotide sequence: TGCAGTGCTAGAGCCCGGGACAGATACAATGAGCAGTTCTTC. It yields the protein CSARARDRYNEQFF.

As to this clonotype: A much bigger clone sits one base away, suggesting this may be a read error. V usage is TRBV20-1 and J usage is TRBJ2-7; 9 nucleotides match TRBD2. The CDR3 extends over 15 amino acids. The germline V gene encodes CDR1 DFQATT and CDR2 SNEGSKA (reference sequence). The V segment lost 4 bases and the J segment 0 bases; nucleotides outside the gene matches: 7. DNA for the CDR3: TGCAGTGCTATAGGGCGGGGGGGGAGCTCCTACGAGCAGTACTTC. It specifies CSAIGRGGSSYEQYF.

The chain has TRBV4-1 and TRBJ2-5; TRBD2 matches 10 bases. The CDR3 has 16 residues. Germline CDR1 and CDR2: MGHRA and YSYEKL. V dropped 1 base and J dropped 4; count of bases not matched to a gene: 6. CDR3 protein: CASSQASGSIAETQYF. CDR3 DNA sequence: TGCGCCAGCAGCCAAGCTAGCGGGAGTATCGCAGAGACCCAGTACTTC.

V usage is TRBV6-2 or TRBV6-3 and J usage is TRBJ1-1; D possibly corresponds to TRBD1 (6 bases). Per germline, CDR1 MNHEY and CDR2 SVGEGT. The CDR3 spans 13 residues. The V end lost 5 bases, the J end lost 10 bases, and 17 bases lay between the germline ends. CDR3 sequence (DNA): TGTGCCAGCAGTAACGGGGGCCGAGGGGGAGCTTTCTTT. It codes for CASSNGGRGGAFF.

This rearrangement joins TRBV12-3 or TRBV12-4 to TRBJ2-3, with D hard to call. V lost 3 bases and J 4 bases, leaving 11 bases between the germline ends. The CDR3 totals 14 residues. The CDR3 is CASSFGRRPDTQYF. CDR3 nucleotides: TGTGCCAGCAGTTTTGGGCGGAGACCAGATACGCAGTATTTT.

Concerning this clonotype: A much bigger clone sits one base away, suggesting this may be a read error. The rearrangement links TRBV7-8 to TRBJ2-7, with TRBD2 matching over 9 bases. The germline CDR1 and CDR2 sequences are SGHVS and FQNEAQ. The CDR3 sequence is 16 residues long. The V and J ends lost 1 base and 9 bases, in that order; junction bases with no gene match: 13. The CDR3 sequence: CASSLDSASGTVGQYF. Written as DNA, the CDR3 is TGTGCCAGCAGCTTAGATTCGGCTAGCGGGACTGTCGGGCAGTACTTC.

This clonotype was seen only a few times. The gene calls are TRBV12-3 or TRBV12-4 and TRBJ2-1, with 11 bases lining up with TRBD2. Losses at the gene ends were 6 bases for V and 10 bases for J; bases not matched to a gene: 11. CDR3 length: 15 residues. CDR3 DNA sequence: TGTGCCAGCAGCACGACTAGCGGGGAAGGTTGGGAGCAGTTCTTC. It yields the protein CASSTTSGEGWEQFF.

This clonotype was counted many times. The genes are TRBV5-6 and TRBJ2-6; D is undetermined. The germline gives CDR1 SGHDT, CDR2 YYEEEE. V dropped 1 base and J dropped 4 bases, with 9 bases sitting between them. The CDR3 is 15 residues long. The CDR3 DNA sequence: TGTGCCAGCAGCTTGCCAAGGGCCGGGGCCAACGTCCTGACTTTC. It codes for CASSLPRAGANVLTF. Drawing the rest from reference TRBV5-6 and TRBJ2-6, the complete variable domain is DAGVTQSPTHLIKTRGQQVTLRCSPKSGHDTVSWYQQALGQGPQFIFQYYEEEERQRGNFPDRFSGHQFPNYSSELNVNALLLGDSALYLCASSLPRAGANVLTFGAGSRLTVL.

This clonotype was seen a few times. V and J are TRBV5-4 and TRBJ2-3, with a possible D match to TRBD1 (6 bases). This CDR3 region has 14 residues. The germline V gene encodes CDR1 SGHNT and CDR2 YYREEE (reference sequence). Between the trimmed V and J ends, which lost 0 bases and 7 bases, there was a span of 12 bases. Written as DNA, the CDR3 is TGTGCCAGCAGCTTGGCAATCCGGGACAATACGCAGTATTTT. This gives the protein CASSLAIRDNTQYF. Supplemented by reference TRBV5-4 and TRBJ2-3, the full variable domain reads ETGVTQSPTHLIKTRGQQVTLRCSSQSGHNTVSWYQQALGQGPQFIFQYYREEENGRGNFPPRFSGLQFPNYSSELNVNALELDDSALYLCASSLAIRDNTQYFGPGTRLTVL.

The CDR3, as DNA: TGTGCCATCAGTCAGGGATCCTACGAGCAGTACTTC. Translating gives CAISQGSYEQYF. V and J are TRBV10-3 and TRBJ2-7, with a weak D call TRBD1 (5 bases). Germline CDR1 and CDR2: ENHRY and SYGVKD. There are 12 residues in the CDR3. V was trimmed by 5 bases and J by 1 base, leaving 6 bases between them.

This chain links TRBV10-3 with TRBJ2-1, with D possibly matching TRBD2 (6 bases). CDR1 and CDR2 from the germline V gene are ENHRY and SYGVKD. The V end lost 8 bases, the J end lost 8 bases, and 19 bases lay between the germline ends. The CDR3 has 14 amino acids. Written as DNA, the CDR3 is TGTGCCATCGGGACTCTGGGCTTGGGGGATGAGCAGTTCTTC. Translation: CAIGTLGLGDEQFF.

The chain carries TRBV28 and TRBJ1-1, with D unclear. CDR1 is MDHEN and CDR2 is SYDVKM in the germline V gene. The CDR3 is made up of 12 amino acids. V lost 11 bases and J 6 bases, leaving 16 bases between the germline ends. The chain's CDR3 is CASLRLSAEAFF. The CDR3, as DNA: TGTGCCTCCTTGAGGTTGAGTGCTGAAGCTTTCTTT.

With respect to this clonotype: This may be a read error: a much more frequent sequence differs by one nucleotide. This sequence joins TRBV7-2 and TRBJ1-1; D possibly corresponds to TRBD1 (5 bases). Germline assignment: CDR1 SGHTA and CDR2 FQGNSA. This CDR3 spans 15 amino acids. V lost 6 bases to trimming and J lost 0 bases, with 14 bases between them. The CDR3 DNA follows: TGTGCCAGCAGTCGACAGAGCGGTCTGAACACTGAAGCTTTCTTT. It translates to CASSRQSGLNTEAFF. The variable domain in full, completed from reference TRBV7-2 and TRBJ1-1, reads GAGVSQSPSNKVTEKGKDVELRCDPISGHTALYWYRQSLGQGLEFLIYFQGNSAPDKSGLPSDRFSAERTGGSVSTLTIQRTQQEDSAVYLCASSRQSGLNTEAFFGQGTRLTVV.

In the case of this clonotype: The CDR3 ends on some other residue instead of the conserved phenylalanine or tryptophan, so this is likely a read error. It is unclear where the CDR3 begins or ends on the DNA, so no DNA is shown, and the CDR3 is as TCRdb lists it. This chain links TRBV7-2 with TRBJ2-7; the table's D call, TRBD2, was not checked against the DNA. The CDR3 spans 16 residues, counting both ends. CDR1 and CDR2 (germline): SGHTA, FQGNSA. The CDR3 sequence is CASSPPSGKRSYEQSL.

This clonotype was seen only a few times. This chain joins TRBV6-6 and TRBJ2-1; either TRBD1 or TRBD2 may fit D (7 bases each). Germline V lookup: CDR1 MNHNY, CDR2 SVGAGI (reference sequence). V dropped 6 bases and J dropped 4 bases, with 16 bases sitting between them. The CDR3 is 15 amino acids. This CDR3 is CASRPRGDSYNEQFF. CDR3 DNA sequence: TGTGCCAGCAGACCCCGGGGGGACAGTTACAATGAGCAGTTCTTC.

This clonotype has a handful of counts. V is TRBV27 and J is TRBJ2-2, with TRBD2 identical over 7 bases. V dropped 7 bases and J dropped 1; count of bases not matched to a gene: 9. The CDR3 runs 16 residues. Germline V gene sequence: CDR1 MNHEY, CDR2 SMNVEV (reference sequence). Written as DNA, the CDR3 is TGTGCCAGCACCTTAAGGGAGGGGCTGAACACCGGGGAGCTGTTTTTT. As protein: CASTLREGLNTGELFF.

The chain employs TRBV5-3 and TRBJ2-5; tentative D call: TRBD2 (5 bases). TRBV5-3 is an ORF, and what it does is uncertain. The CDR3 length is 13 residues. The V end was cut by 8 bases, the J end by 1 base, with 12 bases between. CDR3 sequence: CASQERTQETQYF. The CDR3 DNA reads as TGTGCCAGCCAAGAGCGGACCCAAGAGACCCAGTACTTC.

This clonotype was found many times. Here the CDR3 DNA reads TGTGCCAGCAGCAAAAGGACAGGGAGCTATGGCTACACCTTC. Protein product: CASSKRTGSYGYTF. The J gene is TRBJ1-2, the V gene TRBV7-2; TRBD1 aligns across 8 bases. V dropped 5 bases and J dropped 4; count of bases not matched to a gene: 6. CDR1 is SGHTA and CDR2 is FQGNSA in the germline V gene. The CDR3 has 14 amino acids.

The table lists this clonotype with many counts. The V call is TRBV4-3, the J call TRBJ1-2, with 7 bases that match TRBD1. The V segment lost 0 bases and the J segment 6 bases; nucleotides outside the gene matches: 13. Germline V gene lookup returns CDR1 LGHNA and CDR2 YSLEER. This CDR3 region has 17 residues. The CDR3 loop is CASSQDLFPQGSDGYTF. In DNA form, the CDR3 reads TGCGCCAGCAGCCAAGATCTCTTTCCACAGGGGAGTGATGGCTACACCTTC.

The chain combines TRBV4-2 with TRBJ1-3, with D uncertain. CDR3 length: 15 amino acids. Looked up from germline, CDR1 is LGHNA and CDR2 is YNFKEQ. The V end was cut by 0 bases, the J end by 1 base, with 7 bases between. Here the CDR3 DNA reads TGTGCCAGCAGCCAAGATCGAGTTTCTGGAAACACCATATATTTT. Translated: CASSQDRVSGNTIYF.

A few counts support this clonotype. The J gene is TRBJ2-1, the V gene TRBV20-1; 9 nucleotides match TRBD1. CDR1 is DFQATT, CDR2 SNEGSKA, per germline (reference sequence). CDR3 size: 15 residues. The trim removed 6 bases at V and 6 bases at J, leaving 12 bases unmatched. For the CDR3, the DNA is TGCAGTGCGGTGGGACAGGGCAAGCAGACCAATGAGCAGTTCTTC. Protein product: CSAVGQGKQTNEQFF.

This clonotype was detected a few times. The chain uses TRBV28 and TRBJ1-2; perhaps TRBD1 as D (6 bases). The germline V gene encodes CDR1 MDHEN and CDR2 SYDVKM. Trimming pared 0 bases from V and 8 bases from J, leaving 13 bases between. This CDR3 is built from 14 residues. This chain's CDR3 is CASSLWSGGAGYTF. CDR3 coding DNA: TGTGCCAGCAGTTTATGGTCGGGGGGCGCGGGCTACACCTTC.